These T cell receptor beta chains were read from a single sample in a study of cytotoxic CD8 clonotypes in ibrutinib-treated CLL. TCRdb's table, derived via immunoSEQ multiplex PCR, lists solely in-frame clones and lacks some. Of approximately 91,000 clones in the sample, around 79% are singletons; the top ten hold nearly 5%. The material was PBMCs, obtained after 12 months of ibrutinib treatment. The origin of the receptors is a human donor with chronic lymphocytic leukemia. Both conserved end residues are part of each CDR3. D genes are given only for firm matches. Size tells how often a clone was seen (once, few, many) or the class of an expanded clone, and some rows leave it out.

abundance	j_gene	v_gene	d_gene	CDR3aa	CDR3nt
NA	TRBJ2-3	TRBV7-8	NA	CASRPGSTDTQYF	TGTGCCAGCAGGCCGGGTAGCACAGATACGCAGTATTTT
NA	TRBJ2-7	TRBV7-2	TRBD2	CASSAASGSEYEQYF	TGTGCCAGCAGCGCTGCCAGCGGGAGTGAATACGAGCAGTACTTC
NA	TRBJ1-1	TRBV19	NA	CASSIGLGWSTEAFF	TGTGCCAGTAGTATAGGGCTCGGCTGGAGCACTGAAGCTTTCTTT
NA	TRBJ2-3	TRBV19	NA	CASSISRGWTDTQYF	TGTGCCAGTAGTATATCGAGGGGATGGACAGATACGCAGTATTTT
NA	TRBJ1-4	TRBV28	NA	CASSFVGPSTNEKLFF	TGTGCCAGCAGTTTCGTAGGCCCCTCAACTAATGAAAAACTGTTTTTT
NA	TRBJ2-7	TRBV19	TRBD2	CASSRTSGTYEQYF	TGTGCCAGTAGTAGGACTAGCGGGACCTACGAGCAGTACTTC
once	TRBJ2-1	TRBV18	NA	CASSPGLAYNEQFF	TGTGCCAGCTCACCGGGACTGGCTTACAATGAGCAGTTCTTC
NA	TRBJ2-2	TRBV4-3	TRBD2	CASSRGLAVTGELFF	TGCGCCAGCAGCCGGGGACTAGCGGTCACCGGGGAGCTGTTTTTT
NA	TRBJ2-5	TRBV7-6	TRBD2	CASSRRTSGIQETQYF	TGTGCCAGCAGCCGTCGGACTAGCGGGATCCAAGAGACCCAGTACTTC
few	TRBJ1-5	TRBV18	NA	CASSPGGGNQPQHF	TGTGCCAGCTCACCAGGGGGTGGGAATCAGCCCCAGCATTTT
NA	TRBJ1-5	TRBV10-3	NA	CAISEEQRNQPQHF	TGTGCCATCAGTGAGGAACAGCGGAATCAGCCCCAGCATTTT
NA	TRBJ1-1	TRBV10-3	TRBD1	CAISERTGGMNTEAFF	TGTGCCATCAGTGAGAGGACAGGGGGCATGAACACTGAAGCTTTCTTT
NA	TRBJ2-5	TRBV7-9	NA	CASRYLDSQETQYF	TGTGCCAGCAGATATCTGGACAGCCAAGAGACCCAGTACTTC
NA	TRBJ1-1	TRBV4-2	NA	CASSKQTSNTEAFF	TGTGCCAGCAGCAAACAGACTTCCAACACTGAAGCTTTCTTT
few	TRBJ1-5	TRBV19	NA	CASKGRGRYSNQPQHF	TGTGCCAGTAAGGGCAGGGGCCGGTATAGCAATCAGCCCCAGCATTTT
NA	TRBJ2-6	TRBV9	TRBD2	CASSARTRGGGANVLTF	TGTGCCAGCAGCGCCCGGACTAGGGGTGGTGGGGCCAACGTCCTGACTTTC
few	TRBJ2-2	TRBV7-9	NA	CASSLAGSRGELFF	TGTGCCAGCAGCTTAGCGGGGTCCCGCGGGGAGCTGTTTTTT
NA	TRBJ2-3	TRBV5-4	NA	CASSSPAGSTDTQYF	TGTGCCAGCAGCTCCCCCGCTGGGAGCACAGATACGCAGTATTTT
NA	TRBJ1-2	TRBV10-3	NA	CAISGASGGYGYTF	TGTGCCATCAGTGGGGCATCTGGGGGGTATGGCTACACCTTC
once	TRBJ2-1	TRBV27	NA	CASSLLRGYNEQFF	TGTGCCAGCAGTTTATTACGGGGCTACAATGAGCAGTTCTTC
NA	TRBJ1-6	TRBV30	TRBD1	CAWSRLQGSPLHF	TGTGCCTGGAGCAGATTACAGGGGTCACCCCTCCACTTT
NA	TRBJ2-5	TRBV7-6	NA	CASSFPGETQYF	TGTGCCAGCAGCTTCCCGGGGGAGACCCAGTACTTC
NA	TRBJ2-3	TRBV5-1	NA	CASSLWGDTQYF	TGCGCCAGCAGCTTGTGGGGGGATACGCAGTATTTT
NA	TRBJ2-3	TRBV4-3	NA	CASSQGAYPDTQYF	TGCGCCAGCAGCCAAGGGGCCTATCCGGATACGCAGTATTTT